The next 26 T cell receptor beta chains were all read from a single sample in a study of cytomegalovirus exposure and HLA in healthy donors. This PCR relied on a set of 60 Vbeta primers and 13 Jbeta primers. Repertoires were generated with immunoSEQ multiplex PCR, while TCRdb's copy carries only in-frame clones and drops some. The sample has under 200,000 clones, 75% seen once; the top ten hold around 2.4%. The sample comprised PBMCs. Receptors were obtained from a female donor in good health and CMV-seronegative.

The chain recombines TRBV11-2 with TRBJ1-1; 8 positions agree with TRBD1. The germline gives CDR1 SGHAT, CDR2 FQNNGV. The CDR3 has 13 residues. With 0 bases clipped from V and 8 bases from J, the junction kept 2 bases outside the gene matches. The CDR3 DNA reads as TGTGCCAGCAGCTTAGATCGGGACAGGGAAGCTTTCTTT. Protein: CASSLDRDREAFF.

The chain carries TRBV18 and TRBJ1-1; TRBD1 matches at 12 bases. Unmatched junction bases numbered 1, after V lost 4 bases and J lost 4 bases. This CDR3 region has 14 residues. From germline, CDR1 is KGHSH and CDR2 LQKENI. Written as DNA, the CDR3 is TGTGCCAGCTCACTGGGACAGGGGGCCACTGAAGCTTTCTTT. It codes for CASSLGQGATEAFF.

The V and J genes are TRBV28 and TRBJ2-1, with D possibly being TRBD1 (6 bases). Germline CDR1 reads MDHEN; CDR2 reads SYDVKM. The germline V and J ends were trimmed by 6 bases and 3 bases, with 15 bases remaining between them. The CDR3 contains 15 residues. The CDR3 protein is CASREGGAYYNEQFF. The CDR3 DNA reads TGTGCCAGCAGAGAAGGGGGAGCCTACTACAATGAGCAGTTCTTC.

This chain uses TRBV30 with TRBJ1-2; TRBD1 matches at 7 bases. Germline-derived CDR1 and CDR2 are GTSNPN and SVGIG (reference sequence). Trimming at V came to 4 bases and at J to 4 bases, leaving 6 bases not matched to a gene. The CDR3 has 13 residues. CDR3 coding DNA: TGTGCCTGGAATCGGGACAGACCCTATGGCTACACCTTC. Its protein is CAWNRDRPYGYTF.

The rearrangement uses TRBV2 and TRBJ1-1; D might be TRBD1 (5 bases). In germline, CDR1 is SNHLY, CDR2 FYNNEI. Deletions cut 9 bases from V and 5 bases from J, with 16 bases between. The CDR3 runs 13 residues. The CDR3 loop is CASNVPAGTEAFF. DNA of the CDR3: TGTGCCAGTAATGTACCGGCAGGGACTGAAGCTTTCTTT.

The chain joins TRBV4-3 to TRBJ2-2; 9 nucleotides match TRBD2. V shed 0 bases and J 3 bases; nucleotides not matched to a gene: 5. Germline V gene lookup returns CDR1 LGHNA and CDR2 YSLEER. The CDR3 is 17 residues long. This chain's CDR3 is CASSQDFERGDTGELFF. DNA for the CDR3: TGCGCCAGCAGCCAAGATTTCGAGCGGGGGGACACCGGGGAGCTGTTTTTT.

V gene TRBV11-3 combines with J gene TRBJ2-3; 9 positions match TRBD2. V lost 0 bases, J lost 14 bases, and 6 bases stayed unmatched. The CDR3 is 13 residues long. The germline V gene encodes CDR1 SGHNT and CDR2 YENEEA. The CDR3 is CASSLEREGRLYF. The DNA for the CDR3 is TGTGCCAGCAGCTTAGAGCGGGAGGGCCGCTTGTATTTT. The full variable domain, completed using reference TRBV11-3 and TRBJ2-3, is EAGVVQSPRYKIIEKKQPVAFWCNPISGHNTLYWYLQNLGQGPELLIRYENEEAVDDSQLPKDRFSAERLKGVDSTLKIQPAELGDSAVYLCASSLEREGRLYFGPGTRLTVL.

The genes are TRBV5-1 and TRBJ1-2, with D hard to call. This CDR3 region has 14 residues. The V and J ends lost 0 bases and 2 bases respectively, with 8 bases between them. Germline CDR1 SGHRS, CDR2 YFSETQ. Written as DNA, the CDR3 is TGCGCCAGCAGCTTGGAAGGCAGGAACTATGGCTACACCTTC. Its protein product is CASSLEGRNYGYTF.

This clone appeared a few times. The chain is built from TRBV11-3 and TRBJ2-1; 7 bases agree with TRBD2. CDR3 length: 17 residues. Germline CDR1 SGHNT, CDR2 YENEEA. V was clipped by 1 base and J by 4 bases; unmatched bases: 10. This CDR3 is CASSLGLGAGKYNEQFF. The CDR3 DNA reads TGTGCCAGCAGCTTAGGTCTGGGAGCGGGGAAATACAATGAGCAGTTCTTC.

The chain joins TRBV5-8 to TRBJ1-5; tentative D call: TRBD1 (5 bases). This CDR3 comprises 18 residues. Trimming stripped 4 bases from V and 0 bases from J, with 20 bases between. Germline V lookup: CDR1 SGHTS, CDR2 YDEGEE. CDR3 region: CASSHGGRVGYSNQPQHF. For the CDR3, the DNA is TGTGCCAGCAGCCACGGGGGGAGAGTCGGGTATAGCAATCAGCCCCAGCATTTT.

This clone turned up a few times. The chain joins TRBV4-1 to TRBJ2-7, with a weak D call TRBD2 (6 bases). The CDR3 has 13 amino acids. Trimming stripped 1 base from V and 6 bases from J, with 10 bases between. Germline CDR1 and CDR2: MGHRA and YSYEKL. CDR3 residues: CASSQVRGSEQYF. The CDR3 DNA reads as TGCGCCAGCAGCCAAGTCCGGGGGAGCGAGCAGTACTTC.

V usage is TRBV6-6 and J usage is TRBJ2-3; the match to TRBD2 covers 7 bases. After removal of 6 bases from V and 5 bases from J, the junction contained 14 bases not matched to a gene. The CDR3 runs 16 residues. Germline V gene lookup returns CDR1 MNHNY and CDR2 SVGAGI (reference sequence). CDR3 nucleotide sequence: TGTGCCAGCAGGGGGGAGGCGGGACTAATGGAAGATACGCAGTATTTT. As protein: CASRGEAGLMEDTQYF.

The chain has TRBV4-1 and TRBJ1-1; possible D gene TRBD1, 6 bases. The CDR3 spans 14 residues. CDR1 is MGHRA and CDR2 is YSYEKL in the germline V gene. Trimming removed 1 base from V and 4 bases from J, with 10 bases in between. Here the CDR3 reads CASSQVPGATEAFF. The CDR3 DNA is TGCGCCAGCAGCCAAGTCCCAGGGGCCACTGAAGCTTTCTTT.

The chain recombines TRBV30 with TRBJ1-1; D gene unclear. In germline, CDR1 is GTSNPN, CDR2 SVGIG (reference sequence). V was trimmed by 2 bases and J by 5 bases, leaving 6 bases between them. The length of the CDR3 is 11 residues. For the CDR3, the DNA is TGTGCCTGGAGTATGAGGACTGAAGCTTTCTTT. This encodes CAWSMRTEAFF. The full variable domain, with the rest looked up from reference TRBV30 and TRBJ1-1, is SQTIHQWPATLVQPVGSPLSLECTVEGTSNPNLYWYRQAAGRGLQLLFYSVGIGQISSEVPQNLSASRPQDRQFILSSKKLLLSDSGFYLCAWSMRTEAFFGQGTRLTVV.

The chain combines TRBV15 with TRBJ1-3, with D perhaps TRBD1 (6 bases). V gave up 0 bases and J gave up 4 bases, with 10 bases separating them. The CDR3 contains 15 residues. The germline V gene encodes CDR1 LNHNV and CDR2 YYDKDF (reference sequence). The CDR3 region is CATSREGARGNTIYF. CDR3 sequence (DNA): TGTGCCACCAGCAGAGAGGGGGCGCGGGGAAACACCATATATTTT. Supplemented by reference TRBV15 and TRBJ1-3, the full variable domain reads DAMVIQNPRYQVTQFGKPVTLSCSQTLNHNVMYWYQQKSSQAPKLLFHYYDKDFNNEADTPDNFQSRRPNTSFCFLDIRSPGLGDTAMYLCATSREGARGNTIYFGEGSWLTVV.

A note on this clone: Other DNA sequences in the sample encode the same CDR3. J is TRBJ2-3 and V is TRBV27; D not certain. This CDR3 has 12 residues. V lost 5 bases and J lost 0, with 3 bases in between. CDR1 and CDR2 (germline): MNHEY, SMNVEV (reference sequence). The DNA for the CDR3 is TGTGCCAGCAGTCCGAGCACAGATACGCAGTATTTT. This encodes CASSPSTDTQYF.

The chain joins TRBV21-1 to TRBJ1-2; the table gives TRBD1 as D, unverified against the DNA. TRBV21-1 is labeled a pseudogene. This CDR3 has 12 amino acids. Here the CDR3 reads CASRRQGLCYTF. CDR3 sequence (DNA): TGTGCCAGCAGGAGGCAGGGCCTGTGCTACACCTTC.

The chain links TRBV6-6 to TRBJ2-7; D remains ambiguous. From germline, CDR1 is MNHNY and CDR2 SVGAGI (reference sequence). The germline V and J ends were trimmed by 5 bases and 1 base, with 15 bases remaining between them. The CDR3 extends over 15 amino acids. The CDR3: CASSGTDRQSYEQYF. CDR3 in DNA: TGTGCCAGCAGTGGAACGGATCGACAATCCTACGAGCAGTACTTC.

The gene calls are TRBV6-6 and TRBJ1-2, with unresolved D. Germline lookup yields CDR1 MNHNY and CDR2 SVGAGI (reference sequence). V lost 2 bases, J lost 8 bases, and 12 bases lay in between. The CDR3 loop spans 13 amino acids. The CDR3 loop is CASSYPTPGGYTF. Written as DNA, the CDR3 is TGTGCCAGCAGTTACCCGACCCCAGGAGGCTACACCTTC.

The V and J genes are TRBV7-6 and TRBJ2-7; a weak D match, TRBD2 (6 bases). V dropped 5 bases and J dropped 2 bases, with 13 bases sitting between them. The CDR3 contains 14 residues. Germline V gene sequence: CDR1 SGHVS, CDR2 FNYEAQ. The chain's CDR3 is CASSPSGRTYEQYF. The CDR3 nucleotides are TGTGCCAGCAGCCCCTCCGGGAGAACCTACGAGCAGTACTTC.

The chain uses TRBV12-5 and TRBJ2-1; tentative D call: TRBD1 (5 bases). CDR1 LGHNT and CDR2 FRNRAP come from the germline V gene. V dropped 0 bases and J dropped 5 bases, with 11 bases sitting between them. The CDR3 spans 15 residues. CDR3 bases: TGTGCTAGTGGTTTGGTACTTAACAGGAACAATGAGCAGTTCTTC. Residues: CASGLVLNRNNEQFF.

The genes are TRBV29-1 and TRBJ2-3; perhaps TRBD2 as D (6 bases). Germline assignment: CDR1 SQVTM and CDR2 ANQGSEA. The CDR3 totals 14 residues. V dropped 6 bases and J dropped 4 bases, with 17 bases sitting between them. CDR3 bases: TGCAGCGTGGCGGGCCTGGAGGGGTCAGATACGCAGTATTTT. Amino acids: CSVAGLEGSDTQYF.

The sample holds a few counts of this clone. The V gene is TRBV29-1, the J gene TRBJ1-1; 8 nucleotides align to TRBD1. With V trimmed by 6 bases and J by 8 bases, 2 bases remained unmatched. Germline lookup yields CDR1 SQVTM and CDR2 ANQGSEA. The CDR3 has 10 amino acids. CDR3 amino acids: CSVGDREAFF. As DNA, the CDR3 is TGCAGCGTAGGGGACAGGGAAGCTTTCTTT. The full variable domain, rest sourced from reference TRBV29-1 and TRBJ1-1, is SAVISQKPSRDICQRGTSLTIQCQVDSQVTMMFWYRQQPGQSLTLIATANQGSEATYESGFVIDKFPISRPNLTFSTLTVSNMSPEDSSIYLCSVGDREAFFGQGTRLTVV.

This rearrangement joins TRBV10-3 to TRBJ1-2; TRBD1 is a possible D gene (6 bases). CDR3 length: 15 amino acids. V lost 0 bases and J 3 bases, leaving 11 bases between the germline ends. Germline V CDR1 and CDR2: ENHRY, SYGVKD. Here the CDR3 DNA reads TGTGCCATCAGTGAGTCAGGGACACCCTACTATGGCTACACCTTC. It encodes CAISESGTPYYGYTF.

The sample holds a few counts of this clone. This chain uses TRBV18 with TRBJ1-1, with 10 bases fitting TRBD1. The germline V gene encodes CDR1 KGHSH and CDR2 LQKENI. With 2 bases clipped from V and 4 bases from J, the junction kept 4 bases outside the gene matches. The CDR3 is 15 amino acids. CDR3 loop: CASSPDRGRVTEAFF. CDR3 bases: TGTGCCAGCTCACCAGACAGGGGGCGGGTCACTGAAGCTTTCTTT. Filled out from reference TRBV18 and TRBJ1-1, the complete variable domain reads NAGVMQNPRHLVRRRGQEARLRCSPMKGHSHVYWYRQLPEEGLKFMVYLQKENIIDESGMPKERFSAEFPKEGPSILRIQQVVRGDSAAYFCASSPDRGRVTEAFFGQGTRLTVV.

The rearrangement uses TRBV27 and TRBJ2-7; the D is unclear. Germline V gene data show CDR1 as MNHEY and CDR2 as SMNVEV (reference sequence). This CDR3 is 11 amino acids long. With 6 bases removed from V and 3 bases from J, the gap between germline ends came to 6 bases. DNA of the CDR3: TGTGCCAGCAGCCTAGGCTACGAGCAGTACTTC. This encodes CASSLGYEQYF.